The 24 T cell receptor beta chains listed next were all sequenced from one sample in a study of monozygotic twins with inflammatory bowel disease. Following a re-call of the 5' RACE reads, TCRdb has one entry per CDR3 protein and lacks DNA. The clone table shows over 100,000 distinct CDR3 sequences, with the ten largest holding around 12%. Sequenced material: blood. The receptors shown here come from a human donor with ulcerative colitis or Crohn's disease, or a healthy co-twin of an affected twin (not recorded which).

V usage is TRBV19 and J usage is TRBJ2-7; TCRdb designates TRBD2, a call that cannot be tested without DNA. This CDR3 is built from 15 residues. Germline CDR1 LNHDA, CDR2 SQIVND (reference sequence). The CDR3 region is CASSELAGEFYEQYF.

The V call is TRBV4-1, the J call TRBJ2-2; TCRdb proposes TRBD1, but this gene call is untestable without DNA. Germline values: CDR1 MGHRA, CDR2 YSYEKL. The CDR3 covers 15 residues. The CDR3 region is CASSQWGANTGELFF.

The chain uses TRBV29-1 and TRBJ2-1; TCRdb's assignment of TRBD2 cannot be checked, as there is no DNA. Germline V gene sequence: CDR1 SQVTM, CDR2 ANQGSEA. The CDR3 is 17 residues long. The CDR3 loop reads CSAGGLAEGMVYNEQFF.

The rearrangement links TRBV11-2 to TRBJ2-5; TCRdb returns TRBD2, unconfirmable since there is no DNA. Germline loops: CDR1 SGHAT, CDR2 FQNNGV. There are 16 residues in the CDR3. The CDR3 spells CASSVLAGDYQETQYF. The full variable domain, rest sourced from reference TRBV11-2 and TRBJ2-5, is EAGVAQSPRYKIIEKRQSVAFWCNPISGHATLYWYQQILGQGPKLLIQFQNNGVVDDSQLPKDRFSAERLKGVDSTLKIQPAKLEDSAVYLCASSVLAGDYQETQYFGPGTRLLVL.

The chain has TRBV20-1 and TRBJ1-6; the TRBD1 assignment by TCRdb is unverifiable without DNA. Germline V gives CDR1 DFQATT, CDR2 SNEGSKA (reference sequence). CDR3 length: 15 amino acids. The CDR3 sequence: CSARDPAGGHSPLHF.

This chain links TRBV15 with TRBJ2-1; absent DNA, TCRdb's TRBD1 call cannot be checked. The germline V gene has CDR1 LNHNV and CDR2 YYDKDF (reference sequence). CDR3 length equals 12 residues. CDR3 amino acids: CATSRDRERVFF.

This chain joins TRBV20-1 and TRBJ1-5. The CDR3 runs to 12 residues. The germline V gene has CDR1 DFQATT and CDR2 SNEGSKA (reference sequence). This CDR3 is CSLVRGNQPQHF.

The chain recombines TRBV3-1 with TRBJ2-5; checking the TCRdb D call of TRBD1 is not possible without DNA. Germline V gene sequence: CDR1 LGHDT, CDR2 YNNKEL (reference sequence). This CDR3 is 13 amino acids long. The CDR3 sequence: CASSQGTLETQYF.

The CDR3 region is CASSEGRGAYNEQFF. The rearrangement joins TRBV2 to TRBJ2-1; checking the TCRdb D call of TRBD1 is not possible without DNA. Germline loops: CDR1 SNHLY, CDR2 FYNNEI. The length of the CDR3 is 15 residues.

This chain connects TRBV5-6 to TRBJ1-4; the D call of TRBD1 rests on TCRdb alone, since no DNA is present to check it. CDR3 length: 16 residues. Germline CDR1 SGHDT, CDR2 YYEEEE. The chain's CDR3 is CASSPRDRGANEKLFF.

The V gene is TRBV10-2, the J gene TRBJ1-1; TCRdb reports TRBD1, a call that lacks DNA to check it against. The CDR3 sequence is 12 residues long. Germline V lookup: CDR1 WSHSY, CDR2 SAAADI. The chain's CDR3 is CASSDRGSEAFF.

The chain carries TRBV4-3 and TRBJ2-2; the TCRdb D gene call, TRBD2, has no DNA to confirm it. CDR1 is LGHNA and CDR2 is YSLEER in the germline V gene. The CDR3 runs to 16 residues. The CDR3 loop reads CASSQDPDLPTGELFF.

The chain uses TRBV5-1 and TRBJ2-3; without DNA, the TCRdb call of TRBD2 cannot be checked. The length of the CDR3 is 15 residues. Germline loops: CDR1 SGHRS, CDR2 YFSETQ. The CDR3 sequence: CASSLEVADTDTQYF.

The CDR3 here is CASSLTGQGSYTQYF. The J gene is TRBJ2-3, the V gene TRBV7-3; TCRdb indicates TRBD1, and absent DNA this call remains unverified. The CDR3 spans 15 residues. Germline V gene sequence: CDR1 SGHTA, CDR2 FQGTGA.

CDR3 residues: CASSLSAGGGQPQHF. The V call is TRBV27, the J call TRBJ1-5; without DNA, the TCRdb call of TRBD1 cannot be checked. Germline lookup yields CDR1 MNHEY and CDR2 SMNVEV (reference sequence). The CDR3 consists of 15 residues.

The chain employs TRBV5-1 and TRBJ1-2; as DNA is missing, the TRBD1 call by TCRdb cannot be tested. This CDR3 is built from 16 residues. CDR1 SGHRS and CDR2 YFSETQ come from the germline V gene. CDR3 loop: CASSRSGGQEELGYTF.

The chain uses TRBV7-3 and TRBJ1-1; TCRdb returns TRBD1, unconfirmable since there is no DNA. Germline loops: CDR1 SGHTA, CDR2 FQGTGA. CDR3 length: 16 residues. CDR3 protein: CASSSRDRGKDTEAFF.

The gene calls are TRBV5-6 and TRBJ2-5; TCRdb outputs TRBD2, but without DNA this stays unchecked. CDR1 is SGHDT and CDR2 is YYEEEE in the germline V gene. The CDR3 is 14 amino acids. The CDR3 is CASSFMGEGETQYF.

V usage is TRBV7-8 and J usage is TRBJ2-7. This CDR3 comprises 15 residues. Germline V lookup: CDR1 SGHVS, CDR2 FQNEAQ. CDR3 region: CASSLSRIRPHEQYF.

The chain couples TRBV5-1 to TRBJ1-1; the D gene TCRdb calls, TRBD1, cannot be checked with no DNA. In germline, CDR1 is SGHRS, CDR2 YFSETQ. The CDR3 sequence is 15 residues long. The CDR3 here is CASSGGQGAGTEAFF.

The J gene is TRBJ2-2, the V gene TRBV20-1; the D call of TRBD1 rests on TCRdb alone, since no DNA is present to check it. In germline, CDR1 is DFQATT, CDR2 SNEGSKA (reference sequence). This CDR3 region has 16 residues. The CDR3 spells CSASGPHSENTGELFF.

The V and J genes are TRBV20-1 and TRBJ2-6; TCRdb calls TRBD2, which cannot be checked without DNA. Germline lookup yields CDR1 DFQATT and CDR2 SNEGSKA (reference sequence). The CDR3 length is 16 residues. This CDR3 is CSARAPRGSGANVLTF.

The V and J genes are TRBV7-9 and TRBJ1-4; TCRdb selects TRBD1, and the lack of DNA leaves this call unchecked. The CDR3 loop spans 15 amino acids. CDR1 and CDR2 (germline): SEHNR, FQNEAQ (reference sequence). The CDR3 protein is CASSPRDSLGEKLFF.

J is TRBJ2-6 and V is TRBV5-1. CDR1 SGHRS and CDR2 YFSETQ come from the germline V gene. The CDR3 consists of 16 residues. The CDR3 sequence: CASSQPPASGANVLTF. Full variable domain (outside the CDR3, taken from reference TRBV5-1 and TRBJ2-6): KAGVTQTPRYLIKTRGQQVTLSCSPISGHRSVSWYQQTPGQGLQFLFEYFSETQRNKGNFPGRFSGRQFSNSRSEMNVSTLELGDSALYLCASSQPPASGANVLTFGAGSRLTVL.